This T cell receptor beta chain was captured in a study of T cell responses to AZD1222 COVID-19 vaccine. The repertoire was sequenced with immunoSEQ multiplex PCR; TCRdb's copy has only in-frame clones and lacks some. Altogether nearly 110,000 clones are present, nearly 90% being singletons, with the ten largest covering 4.5% to 5.5%. The sample here was peripheral blood, taken 28 days after the second AZD1222 dose. The receptor comes from an adult who received the AZD1222 COVID-19 vaccine.

This CDR3 is CASRPGTGYGYTF. DNA for the CDR3: TGTGCCAGCCGTCCGGGGACGGGCTATGGCTACACCTTC. The J gene is TRBJ1-2, the V gene TRBV3-1 (or the pseudogene TRBV3-2); weak D call: TRBD1 (5 bases). CDR3 length: 13 amino acids. Germline V gene lookup returns CDR1 LGHDT and CDR2 YNNKEL (reference sequence). Trimming cost V 8 bases and J 4 bases, with 14 bases left between them.